This T cell receptor beta chain derives from a study of OX40 agonist ivuxolimab in advanced cancers. Study-level information: Aged about 20 to 80 with a mean of 60 years, they were 82.7% male. Of the patients, three showed partial responses, one with hepatocellular carcinoma and two with cutaneous melanoma.

Trimming stripped 5 bases from V and 1 base from J, with 24 bases between. Per the germline V gene, CDR1 is MNHEY and CDR2 is SMNVEV (reference sequence). This CDR3 spans 19 amino acids. Assay: immunoSEQ multiplex PCR; the TCRdb copy retains only in-frame clones and omits some. The sample includes some 59,000 clones, 70% to 85% of them seen just once. The source of this sequence is an adult with an advanced solid tumor such as melanoma, head and neck, liver or kidney cancer. The sample was CD4+ or CD8+ T cells sorted from blood, taken in a trial of the OX40 agonist ivuxolimab. The rearrangement links TRBV27 to TRBJ1-5; D not resolved. This CDR3 is CASSLTIPGGMISNQPQHF. The CDR3 DNA reads as TGTGCCAGCAGTCTCACAATTCCGGGAGGGATGATCAGCAATCAGCCCCAGCATTTT.